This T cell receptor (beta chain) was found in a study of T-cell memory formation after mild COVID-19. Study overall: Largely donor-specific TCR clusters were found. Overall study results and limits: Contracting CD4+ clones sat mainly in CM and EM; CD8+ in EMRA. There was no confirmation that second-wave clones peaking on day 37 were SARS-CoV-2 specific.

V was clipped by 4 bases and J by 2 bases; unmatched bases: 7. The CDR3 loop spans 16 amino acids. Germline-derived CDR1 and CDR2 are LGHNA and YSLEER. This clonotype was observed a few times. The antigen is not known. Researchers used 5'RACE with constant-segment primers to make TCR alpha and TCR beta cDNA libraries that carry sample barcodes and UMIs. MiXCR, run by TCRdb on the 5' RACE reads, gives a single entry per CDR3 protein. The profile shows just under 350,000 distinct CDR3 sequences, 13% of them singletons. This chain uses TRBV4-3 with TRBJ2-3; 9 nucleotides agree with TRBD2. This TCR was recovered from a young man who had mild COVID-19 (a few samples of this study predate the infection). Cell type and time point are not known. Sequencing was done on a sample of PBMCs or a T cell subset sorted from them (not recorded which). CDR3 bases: TGCGCCAGCAGCCCTATAGCGGGGGCCATCACAGATACGCAGTATTTT. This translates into CASSPIAGAITDTQYF.